This TCR beta chain was sequenced during a study of STAT3 mutations in large granular lymphocyte leukemia. As for the study in general: Among longitudinally sequenced T-LGLL patients, roughly half had canonical activating STAT3 mutations detected. Study conclusions and caveats: Every T-LGLL patient had at least one immunodominant TCRbeta clonotype. All newly emerging clones after therapy were STAT3 wild type.

With regard to this clone: The antigen remains unidentified.

Trimming removed 7 bases at V and 3 bases at J, with 12 bases between. The germline V gene encodes CDR1 SGHVS and CDR2 FQNEAQ. This CDR3 has 13 residues. Assay used: immunoSEQ multiplex PCR; TCRdb lists only in-frame clones, some missing. The sample includes about 2,000 clones, less than 70% of them seen just once. The V call is TRBV7-8, the J call TRBJ1-1; D unclear. Sequencing was done on a sample of peripheral blood mononuclear cells. The clonotype was recovered from a man aged 50 or older with T-cell large granular lymphocyte leukemia. Some clones in this sample may be carry-over from other donors' samples. The CDR3 DNA is TGTGCCAGCATGCAGACTCTGGACACTGAAGCTTTCTTT. Translation gives CASMQTLDTEAFF.